This T cell receptor beta chain was found in a study of blood T cell repertoires in COVID-19. This CDR3 is built from 12 residues. Trimming removed 2 bases at V and 7 bases at J, with 6 bases between. Germline-derived CDR1 and CDR2 are SGHAT and FQDESV (reference sequence). Authors' processing steps: Scientists estimated how many nucleated cells there were by amplifying reference gene primers. Method: immunoSEQ multiplex PCR; TCRdb's copy keeps in-frame clones and lacks some. V, J and clone size reflect that table, while D and trimming were determined from the DNA. Of hundreds of thousands of clones in the sample, 70% to 90% were seen once.

The rearrangement joins TRBV11-1 to TRBJ2-1; D is possibly TRBD2 (5 bases). The sequenced sample consisted of peripheral blood. This receptor was taken from a woman aged 25 to 45 with active or convalescent COVID-19. The CDR3 here is CASSLTRNEQFF. CDR3 in DNA: TGTGCCAGCAGCTTAACTAGGAATGAGCAGTTCTTC. The full variable domain, its missing parts supplied by reference TRBV11-1 and TRBJ2-1, is EAEVAQSPRYKITEKSQAVAFWCDPISGHATLYWYRQILGQGPELLVQFQDESVVDDSQLPKDRFSAERLKGVDSTLKIQPAELGDSAMYLCASSLTRNEQFFGPGTRLTVL.